One and the same sample provided the 28 T cell receptor beta chains below, sequenced in a study of blood T cell repertoires in COVID-19. TCRdb's table, derived via immunoSEQ multiplex PCR, lists solely in-frame clones and lacks some. The sample consists of about 210,000 clones, 70% to 90% of them appearing once. Sequencing input: peripheral blood. The source is a man aged 60-69 years with COVID-19, enrolled during active disease.

The chain joins TRBV12-5 to TRBJ2-4; 7 bases are shared with TRBD1. The V gene's germline CDR1 is LGHNT and CDR2 FRNRAP. The CDR3 is 13 residues long. The ends lost 6 bases at V and 5 bases at J; junction bases unmatched: 4. The CDR3 region has the DNA TGTGCTAGTGGGCCAGGGGGACAAAACATTCAGTACTTC. Translation gives CASGPGGQNIQYF.

The chain recombines TRBV25-1 with TRBJ2-1; perhaps TRBD1 as D (5 bases). Germline CDR1 and CDR2: MGHDK and SYGVNS. This CDR3 is built from 18 residues. Trimming removed 4 bases from V and 0 bases from J, with 19 bases in between. The CDR3 reads CASSGDLTEPRSYNEQFF. The CDR3 DNA follows: TGTGCCAGCAGTGGAGACTTGACAGAACCACGCTCCTACAATGAGCAGTTCTTC.

CDR3: CASSLDRRDIQYF. DNA for the CDR3: TGTGCCAGCAGCTTGGACCGCAGGGACATTCAGTACTTC. V is TRBV5-6 and J is TRBJ2-4, with D possibly TRBD1 on 5 matching bases. In germline, CDR1 is SGHDT, CDR2 YYEEEE. V shed 0 bases and J shed 8 bases, with 9 bases lying between them. The CDR3 length is 13 residues.

V is TRBV6-5 and J is TRBJ1-3, with 8 positions matching TRBD1. The CDR3 is 16 amino acids. The germline V gene has CDR1 MNHEY and CDR2 SVGAGI. V lost 0 bases, J lost 2 bases, and 3 bases stayed unmatched. For the CDR3, the DNA is TGTGCCAGCAGTTACTCGATGACAGGGGCTGGAAACACCATATATTTT. This translates into CASSYSMTGAGNTIYF.

The chain recombines TRBV27 with TRBJ2-1, with a weak D call TRBD1 (6 bases). Germline assignment: CDR1 MNHEY and CDR2 SMNVEV (reference sequence). This CDR3 has 16 amino acids. Trimming pared 3 bases from V and 3 bases from J, leaving 15 bases between. This CDR3 is CASSLDSKTDYNEQFF. CDR3 DNA: TGTGCCAGCAGTTTGGACAGTAAGACCGACTACAATGAGCAGTTCTTC.

The chain couples TRBV19 to TRBJ1-4, with D unresolved. There are 13 residues in the CDR3. Trimming left V 3 bases short and J 11 bases short, with 13 bases between. Looked up from germline, CDR1 is LNHDA and CDR2 is SQIVND (reference sequence). The CDR3 DNA reads as TGTGCCAGTAGTATGGAGGGCGCGGGGAAACTGTTTTTT. It translates to CASSMEGAGKLFF. The full variable domain, completed using reference TRBV19 and TRBJ1-4, is DGGITQSPKYLFRKEGQNVTLSCEQNLNHDAMYWYRQDPGQGLRLIYYSQIVNDFQKGDIAEGYSVSREKKESFPLTVTSAQKNPTAFYLCASSMEGAGKLFFGSGTQLSVL.

This chain uses TRBV4-2 with TRBJ2-2, with TRBD1 matching 8 bases. V trimming: 1 base; J trimming: 8 bases; junction bases outside the gene matches: 6. The CDR3 totals 15 residues. The germline V gene has CDR1 LGHNA and CDR2 YNFKEQ. Here the CDR3 reads CASSQGQGASGELFF. CDR3 DNA: TGTGCCAGCAGCCAAGGCCAGGGGGCGAGTGGGGAGCTGTTTTTT.

V usage is TRBV6-1 and J usage is TRBJ2-1; TRBD1 matches 9 bases. This CDR3 contains 15 residues. CDR1 MNHNS and CDR2 SASEGT come from the germline V gene. V was clipped by 3 bases and J by 12 bases; unmatched bases: 12. CDR3 DNA sequence: TGTGCCAGCAGTGAGAGACAGGGGGTTCGGGTTCGGCAGTTCTTC. It is translated as CASSERQGVRVRQFF.

The V call is TRBV6-5, the J call TRBJ2-7, with TRBD1 matching 7 bases. The CDR3 is 12 residues long. Trimming removed 8 bases from V and 3 bases from J; junction bases left unmatched: 4. The germline CDR1 and CDR2 sequences are MNHEY and SVGAGI. CDR3 sequence reads: CASQGQHYEQYF. Written as DNA, the CDR3 is TGTGCCAGCCAGGGACAGCACTACGAGCAGTACTTC.

The gene calls are TRBV6-1 and TRBJ1-2; TRBD1 aligns across 8 bases. The trim removed 2 bases at V and 8 bases at J, leaving 13 bases unmatched. The CDR3 is 16 amino acids. Germline V lookup: CDR1 MNHNS, CDR2 SASEGT. The CDR3 spells CASSEIVGQGLGGYTF. The DNA of the CDR3 is TGTGCCAGCAGTGAAATCGTCGGACAGGGACTTGGCGGCTACACCTTC.

CDR3 nucleotides: TGTGCCAGCAGTTTCAATACCGGGACAGGGGTTAGCAGAGCTTTCTTT. Translation: CASSFNTGTGVSRAFF. V and J are TRBV27 and TRBJ1-1, with 10 nucleotides matching TRBD1. The V and J ends lost 3 bases and 10 bases, in that order; junction bases with no gene match: 14. This CDR3 is 16 amino acids long. From germline, CDR1 is MNHEY and CDR2 SMNVEV (reference sequence).

The chain uses TRBV7-9 and TRBJ1-2; 7 bases match TRBD1. The CDR3 consists of 16 residues. V trimming: 5 bases; J trimming: 8 bases; junction bases outside the gene matches: 17. Germline V gene lookup returns CDR1 SEHNR and CDR2 FQNEAQ (reference sequence). Here the CDR3 DNA reads TGTGCCAGCAGCCGTTGGGACAGCCGCATACGAGAAGGCTACACCTTC. Protein sequence: CASSRWDSRIREGYTF.

This sequence joins TRBV4-1 and TRBJ2-2, with 10 bases fitting TRBD2. Trimming took 2 bases from V and 2 from J; bases not matched to a gene: 8. Germline V CDR1 and CDR2: MGHRA, YSYEKL. The CDR3 runs to 18 residues. CDR3 in DNA: TGCGCCAGCAGCCAATTTACTAGCGGGAAACTTAACACCGGGGAGCTGTTTTTT. Translating it yields CASSQFTSGKLNTGELFF.

This clone was seen just once. The rearrangement uses TRBV27 and TRBJ2-7, with 12 bases that match TRBD1. The V segment lost 6 bases and the J segment 4 bases; nucleotides outside the gene matches: 10. This CDR3 has 16 amino acids. From germline, CDR1 is MNHEY and CDR2 SMNVEV (reference sequence). CDR3 residues: CASRDFPGQGAYEQYF. The CDR3 bases are TGTGCCAGCAGAGACTTCCCGGGACAGGGGGCGTACGAGCAGTACTTC.

This rearrangement joins TRBV6-2 or TRBV6-3 to TRBJ1-2, with unresolved D. V lost 4 bases and J 10 bases, leaving 7 bases between the germline ends. The length of the CDR3 is 10 residues. Germline lookup yields CDR1 MNHEY and CDR2 SVGEGT. CDR3 region: CASSSEFYTF. CDR3 DNA sequence: TGTGCCAGCAGTTCCGAGTTCTACACCTTC.

This chain links TRBV2 with TRBJ1-5; D gene uncertain. The CDR3 contains 14 residues. Germline CDR1 SNHLY, CDR2 FYNNEI. Trimming stripped 1 base from V and 1 base from J, with 5 bases between. CDR3 in amino acids: CASSEEASNQPQHF. The CDR3 DNA reads as TGTGCCAGCAGTGAAGAAGCCAGCAATCAGCCCCAGCATTTT.

This chain uses TRBV7-9 with TRBJ2-4; D not certain. The CDR3 consists of 15 residues. Germline CDR1 and CDR2: SEHNR and FQNEAQ (reference sequence). V gave up 0 bases and J gave up 4 bases, with 10 bases separating them. The CDR3 DNA reads TGTGCCAGCAGCTTAGCGCAGACAACGAAAAACATTCAGTACTTC. It specifies CASSLAQTTKNIQYF.

V and J are TRBV5-1 and TRBJ1-1; D is undetermined. V gave up 3 bases and J gave up 1 base, with 19 bases separating them. The germline V gene encodes CDR1 SGHRS and CDR2 YFSETQ. This CDR3 region has 17 residues. CDR3 sequence: CASSSKEGGRKNTEAFF. CDR3 DNA: TGCGCCAGCAGCTCCAAAGAGGGAGGGCGGAAGAACACTGAAGCTTTCTTT.

The chain uses TRBV7-9 and TRBJ1-5; the D gene is possibly TRBD1 (5 bases). Germline CDR1 is SEHNR and CDR2 is FQNEAQ (reference sequence). V lost 0 bases and J lost 3, with 6 bases in between. This CDR3 comprises 14 residues. The CDR3 DNA follows: TGTGCCAGCAGCTTAGCAGGGGACAATCAGCCCCAGCATTTT. Translation: CASSLAGDNQPQHF. The variable domain in full, completed from reference TRBV7-9 and TRBJ1-5, reads DTGVSQNPRHKITKRGQNVTFRCDPISEHNRLYWYRQTLGQGPEFLTYFQNEAQLEKSRLLSDRFSAERPKGSFSTLEIQRTEQGDSAMYLCASSLAGDNQPQHFGDGTRLSIL.

The CDR3 protein is CASSQFAATFASMNTEAFF. The DNA of the CDR3 is TGCGCCAGCAGCCAATTCGCGGCTACCTTTGCCTCGATGAACACTGAAGCTTTCTTT. This chain connects TRBV4-1 to TRBJ1-1; D is ambiguous. The CDR3 length is 19 residues. Germline loops: CDR1 MGHRA, CDR2 YSYEKL. V was cut by 2 bases and J by 0 bases, with 22 bases left in between.

This rearrangement joins TRBV19 to TRBJ1-2; TRBD1 agrees at 8 bases. Germline CDR1 and CDR2: LNHDA and SQIVND (reference sequence). V lost 7 bases and J lost 8; bases outside the gene matches: 9. CDR3 size: 13 residues. CDR3 nucleotide sequence: TGTGCCAGTACCACCGACAGGGGCCGAGGCTACACCTTC. Protein product: CASTTDRGRGYTF.

The V call is TRBV11-2, the J call TRBJ1-6, with unresolved D. V lost 3 bases, J lost 5 bases, and 8 bases lay in between. The CDR3 has 14 amino acids. Germline-derived CDR1 and CDR2 are SGHAT and FQNNGV. The CDR3 nucleotides read TGTGCCAGCAGCTTCAGACACGATAATTCACCCCTCCACTTT. It codes for CASSFRHDNSPLHF.

This clone showed up just once. The rearrangement links TRBV3-1 (or the pseudogene TRBV3-2) to TRBJ2-1; TRBD1 is a possible D gene (6 bases). The CDR3 loop spans 13 amino acids. Trimming stripped 4 bases from V and 6 bases from J, with 10 bases between. Per germline, CDR1 LGHDT and CDR2 YNNKEL (reference sequence). DNA for the CDR3: TGTGCCAGCAGCCTTGGACAGTCCAATGAGCAGTTCTTC. Its translation: CASSLGQSNEQFF.

V usage is TRBV6-5 and J usage is TRBJ1-1, with D possibly TRBD1 on 6 matching bases. CDR3 length equals 15 residues. Germline V gene lookup returns CDR1 MNHEY and CDR2 SVGAGI. Trimming stripped 8 bases from V and 6 bases from J, with 22 bases between. The CDR3 nucleotides read TGTGCCAGCCGATGGGTTTCCACAGGGAGAGCTGAAGCTTTCTTT. Its protein is CASRWVSTGRAEAFF.

The chain recombines TRBV10-3 with TRBJ2-5; D remains unclear. Germline loops: CDR1 ENHRY, CDR2 SYGVKD. This CDR3 has 12 residues. V lost 8 bases to trimming and J lost 4 bases, with 11 bases between them. CDR3: CAIGQAGETQYF. The CDR3 region has the DNA TGTGCCATCGGTCAGGCCGGAGAGACCCAGTACTTC.

The chain recombines TRBV7-2 with TRBJ2-5; D unclear. The CDR3 is 12 amino acids. Germline loops: CDR1 SGHTA, CDR2 FQGNSA. Trimming left V 1 base short and J 4 bases short, with 4 bases between. Written as DNA, the CDR3 is TGTGCCAGCAGCTTAGTCGGAGAGACCCAGTACTTC. Translating it yields CASSLVGETQYF.

The V gene is TRBV28, the J gene TRBJ2-2, with a possible D match to TRBD1 (6 bases). V lost 6 bases, J lost 7 bases, and 12 bases lay in between. Germline values: CDR1 MDHEN, CDR2 SYDVKM. The CDR3 contains 13 residues. CDR3 in amino acids: CASSEQGIGELFF. The CDR3 DNA is TGTGCCAGCAGCGAACAGGGTATCGGGGAGCTGTTTTTT.

The CDR3, as DNA: TGTGCCAGCAGCTTGTCAGGAGGTAAATACGAGCAGTACTTC. Translated, it gives CASSLSGGKYEQYF. The chain combines TRBV5-4 with TRBJ2-7, with D possibly being TRBD2 (5 bases). CDR3 size: 14 residues. Germline values: CDR1 SGHNT, CDR2 YYREEE (reference sequence). V was trimmed by 1 base and J by 4 bases, leaving 12 bases between them.